This passage covers 26 T cell receptor beta chains from one sample sequenced in a study of chemoradiotherapy in HPV16-positive cancers. Repertoires were generated with immunoSEQ multiplex PCR, while TCRdb's copy carries only in-frame clones and drops some. The sample has tens of thousands of clones; over 65% are singletons. The sample in question was blood, obtained from a patient who underwent chemoradiotherapy. These receptors were collected from a human donor with HPV-associated anogenital cancer.

The V call is TRBV5-1, the J call TRBJ2-3, with 9 nucleotides matching TRBD1. This CDR3 has 16 amino acids. Germline CDR1 reads SGHRS; CDR2 reads YFSETQ. The V segment lost 3 bases and the J segment 6 bases; nucleotides outside the gene matches: 11. The CDR3 coding sequence is TGCGCCAGCAGCTCCGAGCTACAGGGGGCTGGGGATACGCAGTATTTT. Its translation: CASSSELQGAGDTQYF.

The chain has TRBV27 and TRBJ1-1; D is perhaps TRBD1 (6 bases). Germline V lookup: CDR1 MNHEY, CDR2 SMNVEV (reference sequence). This CDR3 is 11 amino acids long. Trimming took 6 bases from V and 5 from J, leaving 7 bases between them. CDR3 in DNA: TGTGCCAGCAGCAGGGGAACTGAAGCTTTCTTT. This codes for CASSRGTEAFF.

The J gene is TRBJ2-2, the V gene TRBV5-1; tentatively, D is TRBD1 (6 bases). Germline lookup yields CDR1 SGHRS and CDR2 YFSETQ. The CDR3 has 15 residues. V was cut by 3 bases and J by 0 bases, with 9 bases left in between. The DNA for the CDR3 is TGCGCCAGCAGCTCAGGACAGACGAACACCGGGGAGCTGTTTTTT. Amino acids: CASSSGQTNTGELFF.

The CDR3 nucleotides read TGTGCCAGCAGTCCGCGGACTTTGGGTGCTGAGCAGTTCTTC. It encodes CASSPRTLGAEQFF. This rearrangement joins TRBV27 to TRBJ2-1; TRBD2 is a possible D gene (5 bases). Trimming shortened V by 5 bases and J by 9 bases, and 17 bases separated the two germline ends. This CDR3 comprises 14 residues. Germline values: CDR1 MNHEY, CDR2 SMNVEV (reference sequence).

This clone was seen a few times. This chain connects TRBV7-8 to TRBJ1-2; no clear D gene. Germline loops: CDR1 SGHVS, CDR2 FQNEAQ. V dropped 0 bases and J dropped 3 bases, with 8 bases sitting between them. The CDR3 is 14 residues long. The CDR3 loop reads CASSLAGKHYGYTF. As DNA, the CDR3 is TGTGCCAGCAGCTTAGCGGGCAAACACTATGGCTACACCTTC.

In this sample, this clone turned up once. The rearrangement joins TRBV9 to TRBJ2-1; 10 bases fit TRBD1. J lost 8 bases, V lost 4 bases, and 6 bases had no gene match. Germline CDR1 SGDLS, CDR2 YYNGEE. This CDR3 contains 14 residues. The chain's CDR3 is CASSPGQGSYEQFF. The CDR3 DNA reads as TGTGCCAGCAGCCCGGGACAGGGGTCTTATGAGCAGTTCTTC.

The chain is built from TRBV5-1 and TRBJ2-1, with 8 positions matching TRBD1. There are 14 residues in the CDR3. The V and J ends lost 0 bases and 5 bases, in that order; junction bases with no gene match: 1. Germline V gives CDR1 SGHRS, CDR2 YFSETQ. CDR3 loop: CASSLGQGNNEQFF. Written as DNA, the CDR3 is TGCGCCAGCAGCTTGGGACAGGGGAACAATGAGCAGTTCTTC.

This clone was seen only a few times. The chain uses TRBV5-1 and TRBJ1-6; 7 bases match TRBD1. This CDR3 is built from 15 residues. V lost 4 bases and J lost 7; bases outside the gene matches: 8. Germline V gene sequence: CDR1 SGHRS, CDR2 YFSETQ. CDR3 loop: CASSLYGQENSPLHF. In nucleotides, the CDR3 is TGCGCCAGCAGCCTGTATGGACAGGAAAATTCACCCCTCCACTTT.

This clone was detected once. This chain uses TRBV6-5 with TRBJ2-1; no reliable D call. Germline V gene data show CDR1 as MNHEY and CDR2 as SVGAGI. V lost 6 bases to trimming and J lost 2 bases, with 8 bases between them. This CDR3 is built from 13 residues. The CDR3: CASRLRTYNEQFF. The CDR3 nucleotides read TGTGCCAGCAGGTTAAGGACCTACAATGAGCAGTTCTTC.

The V gene is TRBV30, the J gene TRBJ1-3, with 8 bases matching TRBD1. CDR3 length equals 13 residues. Germline V lookup: CDR1 GTSNPN, CDR2 SVGIG (reference sequence). Germline trimming cut 4 bases from V and 2 bases from J; bases unmatched to any gene: 1. CDR3 protein: CAWKTGAGNTIYF. CDR3 bases: TGTGCCTGGAAGACAGGGGCTGGAAACACCATATATTTT.

The J gene is TRBJ2-7, the V gene TRBV27; 14 bases map to TRBD2. The ends lost 5 bases at V and 3 bases at J; junction bases unmatched: 9. CDR3 length: 17 amino acids. The V gene's germline CDR1 is MNHEY and CDR2 SMNVEV (reference sequence). The CDR3 here is CASSPGLAGGLFYEQYF. The CDR3 region has the DNA TGTGCCAGCAGTCCCGGACTAGCGGGGGGCCTCTTCTACGAGCAGTACTTC.

The chain is built from TRBV2 and TRBJ2-1; D is ambiguous. The V and J ends lost 2 bases and 8 bases respectively, with 1 base between them. The germline V gene has CDR1 SNHLY and CDR2 FYNNEI. The CDR3 covers 10 residues. The CDR3 nucleotides read TGTGCCAGCAGTGAATATGAGCAGTTCTTC. It yields the protein CASSEYEQFF.

This chain uses TRBV5-1 with TRBJ2-1; 8 nucleotides align to TRBD1. With V trimmed by 4 bases and J by 7 bases, 13 bases remained unmatched. The length of the CDR3 is 16 residues. CDR1 and CDR2 (germline): SGHRS, YFSETQ. Here the CDR3 reads CASSDVKGTGMNEQFF. CDR3 in DNA: TGCGCCAGCAGCGACGTTAAGGGGACAGGTATGAATGAGCAGTTCTTC.

This clone has a single count. The chain links TRBV7-9 to TRBJ1-6; no clear D. With 3 bases removed from V and 7 bases from J, the gap between germline ends came to 13 bases. Germline values: CDR1 SEHNR, CDR2 FQNEAQ (reference sequence). The CDR3 contains 15 residues. The CDR3 nucleotides read TGTGCCAGCAGCTTCTCTACTCCCTCCAATTCACCCCTCCACTTT. This gives the protein CASSFSTPSNSPLHF.

This rearrangement joins TRBV4-2 to TRBJ1-2; D not certain. Germline V gene sequence: CDR1 LGHNA, CDR2 YNFKEQ. The CDR3 is made up of 22 amino acids. V lost 0 bases, J lost 0 bases, and 29 bases lay in between. CDR3 in amino acids: CASSQEGLLYGERVGANYGYTF. CDR3 nucleotide sequence: TGTGCCAGCAGCCAAGAAGGACTTTTGTACGGGGAAAGAGTCGGTGCTAACTATGGCTACACCTTC.

The chain links TRBV7-9 to TRBJ2-7, with 7 nucleotides matching TRBD1. The CDR3 is 14 amino acids. The trim removed 5 bases at V and 2 bases at J, leaving 6 bases unmatched. Germline lookup yields CDR1 SEHNR and CDR2 FQNEAQ (reference sequence). In nucleotides, the CDR3 is TGTGCCAGCAGCCTCGCCGGGACAGCCTACGAGCAGTACTTC. Its protein is CASSLAGTAYEQYF.

The CDR3 spells CASSRWAPYEQYF. The CDR3 nucleotides read TGTGCCAGCAGTCGGTGGGCCCCCTACGAGCAGTACTTC. V gene TRBV2 combines with J gene TRBJ2-7, with D uncertain. Germline V lookup: CDR1 SNHLY, CDR2 FYNNEI. Trimming took 5 bases from V and 2 from J, leaving 10 bases between them. This CDR3 has 13 amino acids.

This chain joins TRBV5-6 and TRBJ2-4, with no clear D. This CDR3 region has 14 residues. V shed 1 base and J shed 0 bases, with 5 bases lying between them. Germline V gene data show CDR1 as SGHDT and CDR2 as YYEEEE. As DNA, the CDR3 is TGTGCCAGCAGCTTGAGAGTAGCCAAAAACATTCAGTACTTC. It encodes CASSLRVAKNIQYF.

The J gene is TRBJ1-2, the V gene TRBV5-4, with 7 nucleotides matching TRBD1. CDR3 length: 15 residues. Germline assignment: CDR1 SGHNT and CDR2 YYREEE (reference sequence). With V trimmed by 4 bases and J by 2 bases, 8 bases remained unmatched. CDR3: CASSPGQVINYGYTF. The DNA for the CDR3 is TGTGCCAGCAGCCCCGGACAGGTGATCAACTATGGCTACACCTTC. The variable domain in full, with the rest retrieved from reference TRBV5-4 and TRBJ1-2, is ETGVTQSPTHLIKTRGQQVTLRCSSQSGHNTVSWYQQALGQGPQFIFQYYREEENGRGNFPPRFSGLQFPNYSSELNVNALELDDSALYLCASSPGQVINYGYTFGSGTRLTVV.

The chain joins TRBV5-1 to TRBJ1-4, with 7 bases fitting TRBD1. The trim removed 3 bases at V and 3 bases at J, leaving 2 bases unmatched. The length of the CDR3 is 14 residues. CDR1 and CDR2 from the germline V gene are SGHRS and YFSETQ. CDR3 DNA: TGCGCCAGCAGCTCGACAGGGTCTAATGAAAAACTGTTTTTT. It translates to CASSSTGSNEKLFF.

This rearrangement joins TRBV7-2 to TRBJ1-2; D call uncertain. Per the germline V gene, CDR1 is SGHTA and CDR2 is FQGNSA. This CDR3 comprises 14 residues. Trimming stripped 0 bases from V and 1 base from J, with 6 bases between. The DNA of the CDR3 is TGTGCCAGCAGCTTAGCGCGCAATAACTATGGCTACACCTTC. Protein sequence: CASSLARNNYGYTF.

Only one count was recorded for this clone. This chain connects TRBV5-1 to TRBJ2-5; 7 nucleotides agree with TRBD2. Germline loops: CDR1 SGHRS, CDR2 YFSETQ. After removal of 0 bases from V and 5 bases from J, the junction contained 7 bases not matched to a gene. The CDR3 has 15 residues. Written as DNA, the CDR3 is TGCGCCAGCAGCTTGGGGACTAGAACTCCGGAGACCCAGTACTTC. It is translated as CASSLGTRTPETQYF.

This clone was recorded once. The chain combines TRBV5-4 with TRBJ1-2, with TRBD1 identical over 12 bases. The V gene's germline CDR1 is SGHNT and CDR2 YYREEE (reference sequence). This CDR3 is 16 amino acids long. V gave up 4 bases and J gave up 2 bases; unmatched junction bases: 6. The chain's CDR3 is CASSPLGTGGNYGYTF. The DNA for the CDR3 is TGTGCCAGCAGCCCCCTCGGGACAGGGGGCAACTATGGCTACACCTTC.

V and J are TRBV18 and TRBJ2-7; 12 nucleotides match TRBD1. Losses at the gene ends were 3 bases for V and 6 bases for J; bases not matched to a gene: 6. Looked up from germline, CDR1 is KGHSH and CDR2 is LQKENI. The CDR3 has 15 residues. The CDR3 bases are TGTGCCAGCTCACCGGGGACAGGGGGCATAGGCGAGCAGTACGTC. Residues: CASSPGTGGIGEQYV.

The chain links TRBV2 to TRBJ2-1; D remains unclear. There are 15 residues in the CDR3. V shed 3 bases and J shed 10 bases, with 19 bases lying between them. Germline V lookup: CDR1 SNHLY, CDR2 FYNNEI. CDR3 bases: TGTGCCAGCAGTGATAGTAGAAGGGCCGCCTCGGAGCAGTTCTTC. It translates to CASSDSRRAASEQFF.

V is TRBV4-2 and J is TRBJ1-5; TRBD1 aligns across 11 bases. The germline gives CDR1 LGHNA, CDR2 YNFKEQ. This CDR3 has 20 residues. Germline trimming cut 4 bases from V and 1 base from J; bases unmatched to any gene: 15. The CDR3 DNA is TGTGCCAGCAGCCCAATAATAACCGGGACAGGGGGTCGAAGCAATCAGCCCCAGCATTTT. It yields the protein CASSPIITGTGGRSNQPQHF.